The clone carrying this T cell receptor beta chain has a count of ten or more. Its antigen is undetermined. The sample comes from a study of T-cell reconstitution after alpha-beta-depleted transplantation in children. During its preparation, the TCRbeta library received unique molecular identifiers. TCRdb re-derived calls from the PCR reads in MiXCR, one entry per CDR3 protein. The table records 540,000 or so distinct CDR3 sequences, 20% to 25% of them present only once. Trimming at V came to 6 bases and at J to 2 bases, leaving 9 bases not matched to a gene. The CDR3 extends over 16 amino acids. Germline V gene data show CDR1 as LNHNV and CDR2 as YYDKDF (reference sequence). Broader study findings: Surviving thymic progenitors and recipient T cells were the source of high TCRbeta diversity at day 60 in some patients. T-cell numbers and diversity, one year after transplant, stemmed largely from T cells that were newly produced.

The sequencing used PBMCs, mostly from graft donor cells, collected 360 days after TCRalphabeta/CD19-depleted stem cell transplant. The chain combines TRBV15 with TRBJ2-1, with TRBD2 identical over 8 bases. This receptor was identified in a boy less than two years old who had a stem cell transplant for acute myeloid leukemia, so the T cells may come from the graft donor. The CDR3 loop reads CATRALSGAAYNEQFF. CDR3 in DNA: TGTGCCACCAGGGCACTTAGCGGGGCCGCCTACAATGAGCAGTTCTTC.